The 5 T cell receptor beta chains below come from one sample, sequenced in a study of spatial heterogeneity in lung cancer. Overall study findings and caveats: How many expanded intratumoral alpha and beta TCRs were present tracked the tumor mutation count, which was a count of nonsynonymous mutations.

Antigens of these TCRs are unknown. The time point here: sample taken at primary tumor resection. Each CDR3 protein is one row after TCRdb ran MiXCR on the 5' RACE reads. Altogether 7,800 or so distinct CDR3 sequences are present, 8% to 10% being singletons, with the ten largest covering less than 5%. The source was lung tumor tissue, collected at surgery. Receptor source: a male donor with early-stage non-small cell lung cancer.

Note on this clonotype: The size of this beta chain means little, since it is a stray read in a library made for alpha chains. This chain links TRBV6-1 with TRBJ1-2; no firm D call. This CDR3 spans 12 amino acids. CDR1 MNHNS and CDR2 SASEGT come from the germline V gene. Trimming took 8 bases from V and 4 from J, leaving 11 bases between them. The CDR3 DNA reads TGTGCCAGCCTCCTGAGAGCCTATGGCTACACCTTC. Amino acids: CASLLRAYGYTF.

Regarding this clonotype: Because the library targeted alpha chains, this beta chain is an off-target read whose size means little. This sequence joins TRBV6-5 and TRBJ2-2; D is unresolved. The germline CDR1 and CDR2 sequences are MNHEY and SVGAGI. The CDR3 consists of 16 residues. V was clipped by 7 bases and J by 3 bases, with 18 bases between them. The CDR3 bases are TGTGCCAGCACCGGCGGCGGTCTCCTACACACCGGGGAGCTGTTTTTT. Translated: CASTGGGLLHTGELFF.

This clonotype was counted ten times or more. The library was prepared for alpha chains; this beta chain is a stray read, so its frequency means little. J is TRBJ2-1 and V is TRBV28; D gene unclear. V was cut by 5 bases and J by 3 bases, with 5 bases left in between. This CDR3 is built from 12 residues. Germline V gene sequence: CDR1 MDHEN, CDR2 SYDVKM. CDR3 residues: CASSRVYNEQFF. The CDR3 DNA reads as TGTGCCAGCAGTAGGGTCTACAATGAGCAGTTCTTC.

This clonotype is classed as medium-sized. This beta chain came through as a stray read in a library set up for alpha chains, and its size says little. The chain employs TRBV20-1 and TRBJ2-1, with 8 bases identical to TRBD2. Germline V lookup: CDR1 DFQATT, CDR2 SNEGSKA (reference sequence). There are 16 residues in the CDR3. J lost 3 bases, V lost 0 bases, and 7 bases had no gene match. Here the CDR3 reads CSARDGRTSLYNEQFF. In DNA, the CDR3 is TGCAGTGCTAGAGATGGGAGGACTAGCCTCTACAATGAGCAGTTCTTC.

In this sample, this clonotype is medium-sized. This beta chain slipped into a library made for alpha chains as a stray read, so its size is not meaningful. The genes are TRBV4-3 and TRBJ1-4; D gene uncertain. Between the trimmed V and J ends, which lost 2 bases and 4 bases, there was a span of 11 bases. In germline, CDR1 is LGHNA, CDR2 YSLEER. The CDR3 is 15 residues long. Here the CDR3 reads CASSQSFRVNEKLFF. CDR3 nucleotides: TGCGCCAGCAGCCAAAGTTTCCGTGTTAATGAAAAACTGTTTTTT.